The next 29 T cell receptor beta chains were all read from a single sample in a study of cytomegalovirus exposure and HLA in healthy donors. Vbeta (60) and Jbeta (13) primers were used in the PCR. Sequencing used immunoSEQ multiplex PCR; TCRdb keeps in-frame clones, though not all of them. Of 130,000 to 150,000 clones in the sample, more than 70% were seen once. The sequenced sample consisted of PBMCs. These receptors were taken from a middle-aged woman in good health and CMV-seronegative.

The CDR3 reads CASSFGLGAETQYF. In DNA form, the CDR3 reads TGTGCCAGTAGTTTTGGACTGGGGGCGGAGACCCAGTACTTC. The chain combines TRBV19 with TRBJ2-5, with D perhaps matching TRBD1 (6 bases). CDR1 is LNHDA, CDR2 SQIVND, per germline (reference sequence). The length of the CDR3 is 14 residues. Trimming cost V 5 bases and J 5 bases, with 15 bases left between them.

The V call is TRBV28, the J call TRBJ1-2; possibly TRBD1 for D (6 bases). The germline gives CDR1 MDHEN, CDR2 SYDVKM. The ends were cut back, 7 bases at V and 0 bases at J, with 15 bases in the middle. The CDR3 runs to 15 residues. The CDR3 protein is CASNTGPDANYGYTF. DNA of the CDR3: TGTGCCAGCAACACAGGGCCCGATGCTAACTATGGCTACACCTTC.

This clone was seen just once. The rearrangement uses TRBV28 and TRBJ2-1; maybe TRBD2 (5 bases). CDR1 is MDHEN and CDR2 is SYDVKM in the germline V gene. This CDR3 is built from 15 residues. V shed 5 bases and J shed 0 bases, with 11 bases lying between them. CDR3 sequence (DNA): TGTGCCAGCAGTCCCCCTCGGGGCTCCTACAATGAGCAGTTCTTC. This codes for CASSPPRGSYNEQFF.

The CDR3 region is CASSPQMPLGREFSYNEQFF. DNA for the CDR3: TGTGCCAGCAGTCCCCAAATGCCCCTTGGCAGGGAATTCTCCTACAATGAGCAGTTCTTC. This chain joins TRBV28 and TRBJ2-1, with D maybe TRBD1 (5 bases). V lost 5 bases to trimming and J lost 0 bases, with 26 bases between them. The V gene's germline CDR1 is MDHEN and CDR2 SYDVKM. This CDR3 has 20 amino acids.

V and J are TRBV5-1 and TRBJ2-3, with D possibly being TRBD2 (6 bases). Trimming cost V 4 bases and J 2 bases, with 8 bases left between them. From germline, CDR1 is SGHRS and CDR2 YFSETQ. The CDR3 totals 13 residues. The DNA for the CDR3 is TGCGCCAGCAGCGGCGGGGACACAGATACGCAGTATTTT. This codes for CASSGGDTDTQYF.

V gene TRBV28 combines with J gene TRBJ1-2; 7 nucleotides align to TRBD1. The trim removed 8 bases at V and 3 bases at J, leaving 9 bases unmatched. The CDR3 length is 14 residues. The germline CDR1 and CDR2 sequences are MDHEN and SYDVKM. The CDR3 region is CASSGTAGHYGYTF. In nucleotides, the CDR3 is TGTGCCAGCTCCGGGACAGCGGGCCACTATGGCTACACCTTC.

The chain couples TRBV11-1 to TRBJ2-7; a weak D match, TRBD1 (5 bases). V was cut by 1 base and J by 1 base, with 8 bases left in between. Per germline, CDR1 SGHAT and CDR2 FQDESV (reference sequence). CDR3 length: 14 residues. The CDR3 DNA sequence: TGTGCCAGCAGCTTAGAATCAGGGTCCTACGAGCAGTACTTC. Its protein product is CASSLESGSYEQYF.

The chain employs TRBV10-3 and TRBJ1-5, with 8 nucleotides matching TRBD1. J was trimmed by 9 bases and V by 5 bases; bases with no gene match: 6. The CDR3 consists of 13 residues. Looked up from germline, CDR1 is ENHRY and CDR2 is SYGVKD. CDR3 nucleotides: TGTGCCATCAGTCCAGACAGGGGTTGGCCCCAGCATTTT. Translated: CAISPDRGWPQHF.

The chain uses TRBV5-1 and TRBJ2-4, with 16 bases that match TRBD2. Germline V gene lookup returns CDR1 SGHRS and CDR2 YFSETQ. Trimming at V came to 4 bases and at J to 3 bases, leaving 13 bases not matched to a gene. This CDR3 comprises 20 residues. CDR3 sequence reads: CASSGGTSGRAGLDKNIQYF. In DNA, the CDR3 is TGCGCCAGCAGCGGCGGGACTAGCGGGAGGGCCGGTCTGGACAAAAACATTCAGTACTTC. Using reference TRBV5-1 and TRBJ2-4 for the parts outside the CDR3, the full variable domain is KAGVTQTPRYLIKTRGQQVTLSCSPISGHRSVSWYQQTPGQGLQFLFEYFSETQRNKGNFPGRFSGRQFSNSRSEMNVSTLELGDSALYLCASSGGTSGRAGLDKNIQYFGAGTRLSVL.

This chain links TRBV6-1 with TRBJ1-2, with 7 positions matching TRBD1. Germline V lookup: CDR1 MNHNS, CDR2 SASEGT. The CDR3 has 15 amino acids. J gave up 0 bases and V 4 bases, and 5 bases lay outside the gene matches. CDR3 bases: TGTGCCAGCAGTGCCCTGGACAGGACTAACTATGGCTACACCTTC. It encodes CASSALDRTNYGYTF.

This clone was found a few times. The rearrangement joins TRBV28 to TRBJ1-1, with a weak D call TRBD1 (5 bases). Germline values: CDR1 MDHEN, CDR2 SYDVKM. The CDR3 contains 14 residues. V was clipped by 5 bases and J by 2 bases, with 12 bases between them. The CDR3 coding sequence is TGTGCCAGCAGTGCGGGGGGGAGTAACACTGAAGCTTTCTTT. It specifies CASSAGGSNTEAFF.

The chain joins TRBV30 to TRBJ2-5; D is undetermined. With the DNA end fitting TRBJ2-7 better, the J assignment may be wrong. The CDR3 is made up of 14 amino acids. The germline gives CDR1 GTSNPN, CDR2 SVGIG (reference sequence). CDR3 loop: CAWSVVHLTYEQYF. The DNA of the CDR3 is TGTGCCTGGAGTGTAGTCCATCTAACGTACGAGCAGTACTTC.

This clone has more than one count but fewer than ten. V and J are TRBV19 and TRBJ1-4; 8 bases are shared with TRBD1. J was trimmed by 8 bases and V by 5 bases; bases with no gene match: 1. CDR3 length equals 12 residues. The germline V gene has CDR1 LNHDA and CDR2 SQIVND (reference sequence). The CDR3 DNA is TGTGCCAGTAGTGACAGGGGCGAAAAACTGTTTTTT. Translating it yields CASSDRGEKLFF.

The chain has TRBV19 and TRBJ1-2; 10 nucleotides line up with TRBD1. Looked up from germline, CDR1 is LNHDA and CDR2 is SQIVND (reference sequence). Trimming took 8 bases from V and 4 from J; bases not matched to a gene: 4. The length of the CDR3 is 13 residues. The CDR3 sequence is CASDRTGGYGYTF. The CDR3 DNA is TGTGCCAGTGACCGGACAGGGGGCTATGGCTACACCTTC.

The chain carries TRBV27 and TRBJ2-3; no clear D gene. The CDR3 is made up of 11 amino acids. V was cut by 7 bases and J by 2 bases, with 4 bases left in between. Germline V gene data show CDR1 as MNHEY and CDR2 as SMNVEV (reference sequence). As DNA, the CDR3 is TGTGCCAGCACAGACACAGATACGCAGTATTTT. It is translated as CASTDTDTQYF.

V gene TRBV2 combines with J gene TRBJ1-1; D is possibly TRBD1 (6 bases). V shed 6 bases and J shed 6 bases, with 23 bases lying between them. The CDR3 has 16 residues. Germline-derived CDR1 and CDR2 are SNHLY and FYNNEI. The CDR3 DNA is TGTGCCAGCAGGGGGGCGAATCATCTCTCCCGGCCTGAAGCTTTCTTT. This codes for CASRGANHLSRPEAFF.

The V and J genes are TRBV28 and TRBJ1-6, with 7 bases matching TRBD1. The trim removed 5 bases at V and 9 bases at J, leaving 7 bases unmatched. Germline V lookup: CDR1 MDHEN, CDR2 SYDVKM. This CDR3 is 14 amino acids long. For the CDR3, the DNA is TGTGCCAGCAGTCCGACAGGGTTCTCTTCACCCCTCCACTTT. Residues: CASSPTGFSSPLHF.

The chain uses TRBV5-4 and TRBJ1-3; a possible D gene is TRBD1 (5 bases). CDR1 SGHNT and CDR2 YYREEE come from the germline V gene (reference sequence). V was pared by 0 bases and J by 4 bases, with 14 bases between. The CDR3 is made up of 16 amino acids. The chain's CDR3 is CASSLDGGMEGNTIYF. The CDR3 DNA sequence: TGTGCCAGCAGCTTGGATGGGGGGATGGAAGGAAACACCATATATTTT.

This chain joins TRBV27 and TRBJ1-1; D remains unclear. V was shortened by 3 bases and J by 1 base, with 15 bases between the two germline ends. The CDR3 covers 16 residues. CDR1 and CDR2 from the germline V gene are MNHEY and SMNVEV (reference sequence). For the CDR3, the DNA is TGTGCCAGCAGTTTTGGACGAGGAGGACCGAACACTGAAGCTTTCTTT. Protein sequence: CASSFGRGGPNTEAFF.

The chain recombines TRBV28 with TRBJ1-1, with D tentatively TRBD1 (6 bases). The CDR3 length is 11 residues. V gave up 5 bases and J gave up 6 bases, with 7 bases separating them. CDR1 and CDR2 (germline): MDHEN, SYDVKM. The CDR3 DNA is TGTGCCAGCAGTGAGGGGGCTGAAGCTTTCTTT. Amino acids: CASSEGAEAFF.

This clone turned up a few times. V usage is TRBV4-1 and J usage is TRBJ2-1; no definite D call. The germline V and J ends were trimmed by 4 bases and 6 bases, with 13 bases remaining between them. CDR1 and CDR2 from the germline V gene are MGHRA and YSYEKL. The CDR3 contains 14 residues. The CDR3 coding sequence is TGCGCCAGCAGCCCTCCAACGGTCCCCAATGAGCAGTTCTTC. The encoded protein is CASSPPTVPNEQFF.

The V and J genes are TRBV19 and TRBJ2-1, with 9 bases aligning to TRBD2. The CDR3 totals 16 residues. Germline CDR1 reads LNHDA; CDR2 reads SQIVND (reference sequence). J was trimmed by 7 bases and V by 1 base; bases with no gene match: 8. This CDR3 reads CASSIGFAGGANEQFF. The CDR3 nucleotides are TGTGCCAGTAGTATAGGATTTGCGGGGGGGGCAAATGAGCAGTTCTTC.

The chain couples TRBV28 to TRBJ2-2, with a tentative D call TRBD1 (7 bases). Trimming stripped 8 bases from V and 4 bases from J, with 17 bases between. Per germline, CDR1 MDHEN and CDR2 SYDVKM. This CDR3 region has 15 residues. The CDR3 spells CASAPGQEGTGELFF. The CDR3 DNA reads as TGTGCCAGCGCACCCGGACAGGAGGGCACCGGGGAGCTGTTTTTT.

As for this clone: No DNA is shown, since the ends of the CDR3 on it are uncertain; the CDR3 is the one TCRdb lists. V usage is TRBV28 and J usage is TRBJ2-1; the tabulated D call, TRBD1, remains unverified against the DNA. The CDR3 is 15 amino acids long, termini counted. Germline assignment: CDR1 MDHEN and CDR2 SYDVKM. The CDR3 spells CASSFWRGGANEQFF.

This clone has a single count. The V call is TRBV7-9, the J call TRBJ2-1; no firm D call. The CDR3 contains 17 residues. The germline V and J ends were trimmed by 3 bases and 0 bases, with 15 bases remaining between them. Germline assignment: CDR1 SEHNR and CDR2 FQNEAQ (reference sequence). The CDR3 spells CASSFSLGAISYNEQFF. The CDR3 bases are TGTGCCAGCAGCTTTTCCCTCGGTGCCATCTCCTACAATGAGCAGTTCTTC.

The table lists this clone with a count of one. The V gene is TRBV10-2, the J gene TRBJ1-3; a possible D gene is TRBD1 (6 bases). V gave up 2 bases and J gave up 7 bases, with 12 bases separating them. The CDR3 has 14 residues. CDR1 is WSHSY and CDR2 is SAAADI in the germline V gene. CDR3 coding DNA: TGCGCCAGCAGTGAGCAGGGGTCGGGGAACACCATATATTTT. Amino acids: CASSEQGSGNTIYF.

This clone was counted a few times. V and J are TRBV12-5 and TRBJ1-1; 8 positions match TRBD1. Losses at the gene ends were 6 bases for V and 0 bases for J; bases not matched to a gene: 15. CDR3 length: 18 residues. Germline CDR1 LGHNT, CDR2 FRNRAP. CDR3 DNA: TGTGCTAGTGGACGACTCCGACAGGGGCTTTGGATGAACACTGAAGCTTTCTTT. Translated, it gives CASGRLRQGLWMNTEAFF.

The J gene is TRBJ2-1, the V gene TRBV9; 10 bases line up with TRBD1. The germline CDR1 and CDR2 sequences are SGDLS and YYNGEE. The V segment lost 4 bases and the J segment 6 bases; nucleotides outside the gene matches: 7. The CDR3 is made up of 15 amino acids. For the CDR3, the DNA is TGTGCCAGCAGCCAGGACAGGGGGTTTCTCAATGAGCAGTTCTTC. This translates into CASSQDRGFLNEQFF.

The chain has TRBV5-1 and TRBJ2-2; a possible D gene is TRBD2 (6 bases). Trimming took off 0 bases at V and 6 bases at J, with 18 bases between the two ends. The CDR3 spans 17 residues. Looked up from germline, CDR1 is SGHRS and CDR2 is YFSETQ. CDR3 loop: CASSLVGVPTGAGELFF. For the CDR3, the DNA is TGCGCCAGCAGCTTGGTTGGGGTCCCCACGGGGGCCGGGGAGCTGTTTTTT. The variable domain in full, with the rest retrieved from reference TRBV5-1 and TRBJ2-2, is KAGVTQTPRYLIKTRGQQVTLSCSPISGHRSVSWYQQTPGQGLQFLFEYFSETQRNKGNFPGRFSGRQFSNSRSEMNVSTLELGDSALYLCASSLVGVPTGAGELFFGEGSRLTVL.